This T cell receptor (beta chain) was sequenced in a study of T cell repertoires in ileal Crohn's disease. Findings and limits, study-wide: Active smokers at surgery had more clonal expansions than non-smokers.

From germline, CDR1 is MNHNS and CDR2 SASEGT. This CDR3 has 15 amino acids. With 7 bases removed from V and 9 bases from J, the gap between germline ends came to 24 bases. The table lists this clone with a few counts. The antigen remains undetermined. Clones were sequenced by immunoSEQ multiplex PCR, and TCRdb holds only the in-frame ones, with some missing. The sample shows 25,000 to 30,000 clones, around 77% of them seen only once. The specimen sequenced was ileal tissue. This receptor was identified in an adult with Crohn's disease. The V gene is TRBV6-1, the J gene TRBJ2-5, with D perhaps TRBD1 (5 bases). Here the CDR3 reads CASMIHQTTGAAQYF. The CDR3 DNA follows: TGTGCCAGCATGATTCACCAAACGACTGGGGCGGCCCAGTACTTC.